The rows below give T cell receptor beta chains drawn from one sample of a study of blood T cell repertoires in COVID-19. The data were produced by immunoSEQ multiplex PCR, yet TCRdb's version contains in-frame clones alone and is incomplete. Counted here are approximately 230,000 clones, around 90% occurring once; the ten biggest clones make up 1.3% to 1.5%. Specimen: peripheral blood. The receptors were gathered from a man at least 80 years old with acute or convalescent COVID-19. The CDR3 runs from the conserved cysteine through the conserved F or W. The order of the fields is CDR3 protein, CDR3 DNA, clone size, CDR3 length, J gene, D gene, V gene. The D gene is left open where the match is weak. Only part of the rows carry a size: once, few, many, or a class if the clone is expanded.

CDR3: CASSLGASLSPQHF
DNA: TGTGCCAGCAGCCTAGGGGCATCGTTGTCGCCCCAGCATTTT
size: once
length: 14
J: TRBJ1-5
D: .
V: TRBV3-1/TRBV3-2

CDR3: CSVRQSTGELFF
DNA: TGCAGCGTTAGACAGTCCACCGGGGAGCTGTTTTTT
size: .
length: 12
J: TRBJ2-2
D: .
V: TRBV29-1

CDR3: CASSSIAGGVPYEQYF
DNA: TGTGCCAGCAGTTCGATAGCGGGAGGAGTCCCCTACGAGCAGTACTTC
size: .
length: 16
J: TRBJ2-7
D: TRBD2
V: TRBV27

CDR3: CASSIRSTEISYEQYF
DNA: TGTGCCAGTAGTATTAGGAGTACGGAGATCTCCTACGAGCAGTACTTC
size: .
length: 16
J: TRBJ2-7
D: .
V: TRBV19

CDR3: CASSRGQSSNQPQHF
DNA: TGTGCCAGTAGTAGGGGACAGTCTAGCAATCAGCCCCAGCATTTT
size: .
length: 15
J: TRBJ1-5
D: TRBD1
V: TRBV19

CDR3: CASSPAGDRGYEQYF
DNA: TGCGCCAGCAGCCCGGCGGGGGACAGGGGCTACGAGCAGTACTTC
size: .
length: 15
J: TRBJ2-7
D: TRBD1
V: TRBV5-1

CDR3: CASSAETGYTEAFF
DNA: TGTGCCAGCAGCGCCGAGACAGGGTACACTGAAGCTTTCTTT
size: .
length: 14
J: TRBJ1-1
D: TRBD1
V: TRBV9

CDR3: CASSQDSGKRAGELFF
DNA: TGCGCCAGCAGCCAAGATTCAGGGAAAAGGGCCGGGGAGCTGTTTTTT
size: .
length: 16
J: TRBJ2-2
D: .
V: TRBV4-1

CDR3: CASSPAAGRNNSPLHF
DNA: TGTGCCAGCTCACCAGCGGCAGGGAGGAACAATTCACCCCTCCACTTT
size: .
length: 16
J: TRBJ1-6
D: .
V: TRBV18

CDR3: CASRSPGTDTQYF
DNA: TGTGCCAGCAGGTCCCCGGGCACAGATACGCAGTATTTT
size: .
length: 13
J: TRBJ2-3
D: .
V: TRBV27

CDR3: CASSLRASGGYEQYF
DNA: TGTGCCAGCAGTTTAAGGGCTAGCGGGGGCTACGAGCAGTACTTC
size: .
length: 15
J: TRBJ2-7
D: TRBD2
V: TRBV28

CDR3: CASSTESLAKNIQYF
DNA: TGCGCCAGCAGCACGGAGTCCCTAGCCAAAAACATTCAGTACTTC
size: .
length: 15
J: TRBJ2-4
D: .
V: TRBV5-1

CDR3: CASSESLILGGGSNQPQHF
DNA: TGTGCCAGCAGTGAATCCCTAATACTCGGGGGTGGTAGCAATCAGCCCCAGCATTTT
size: .
length: 19
J: TRBJ1-5
D: .
V: TRBV6-1

CDR3: CASTPAGTGLGQYF
DNA: TGTGCCAGCACCCCGGCTGGGACAGGGTTAGGGCAGTACTTC
size: .
length: 14
J: TRBJ2-7
D: TRBD1
V: TRBV7-9

CDR3: CATSDPGGGFGYTF
DNA: TGTGCCACCAGTGATCCAGGGGGCGGTTTTGGCTACACCTTC
size: .
length: 14
J: TRBJ1-2
D: TRBD1
V: TRBV24-1

CDR3: CASSPRQGGLGTDTQYF
DNA: TGTGCCAGCTCGCCTCGACAGGGGGGCCTTGGCACAGATACGCAGTATTTT
size: .
length: 17
J: TRBJ2-3
D: TRBD1
V: TRBV18

CDR3: CASSHSRLNTEAFF
DNA: TGTGCCAGCAGCCATTCGAGGCTGAACACTGAAGCTTTCTTT
size: .
length: 14
J: TRBJ1-1
D: .
V: TRBV6-2/TRBV6-3

CDR3: CASSRGRAGSPLHF
DNA: TGTGCCAGCAGCCGCGGACGAGCGGGTTCACCCCTCCACTTT
size: .
length: 14
J: TRBJ1-6
D: .
V: TRBV7-2

CDR3: CASGRGGRQNNEQFF
DNA: TGTGCCAGCGGCCGGGGGGGTCGACAGAACAATGAGCAGTTCTTC
size: .
length: 15
J: TRBJ2-1
D: TRBD2
V: TRBV2

CDR3: CASSELEFF
DNA: TGTGCCAGCAGCGAGTTAGAGTTCTTC
size: .
length: 9
J: TRBJ2-1
D: .
V: TRBV12-3/TRBV12-4

CDR3: CASSLVGARDEQYF
DNA: TGTGCCAGCAGCTTGGTAGGGGCCCGGGACGAGCAGTACTTC
size: .
length: 14
J: TRBJ2-7
D: .
V: TRBV5-6

CDR3: CASSLRDRKETQYF
DNA: TGTGCCAGCAGCCTCCGGGACAGAAAAGAGACCCAGTACTTC
size: few
length: 14
J: TRBJ2-5
D: TRBD1
V: TRBV27

CDR3: CASSETLSIDTGELFF
DNA: TGTGCCAGCAGTGAGACACTCAGTATCGACACCGGGGAGCTGTTTTTT
size: .
length: 16
J: TRBJ2-2
D: .
V: TRBV6-1

CDR3: CASSRARGRDEQYF
DNA: TGTGCCAGCAGCCGGGCCAGGGGGCGCGACGAGCAGTACTTC
size: .
length: 14
J: TRBJ2-7
D: TRBD1
V: TRBV7-8

CDR3: CASSPTGGVYRYEQYF
DNA: TGTGCCAGCAGTCCTACAGGGGGCGTGTATCGATACGAGCAGTACTTC
size: .
length: 16
J: TRBJ2-7
D: TRBD1
V: TRBV28

CDR3: CASSLAMTANTGELFF
DNA: TGTGCCAGCAGCTTAGCTATGACAGCGAACACCGGGGAGCTGTTTTTT
size: .
length: 16
J: TRBJ2-2
D: .
V: TRBV7-2